What follows is one TCR beta chain and its context. Produced via immunoSEQ multiplex PCR; TCRdb's table is partial and in-frame only. The table shows roughly 97,000 clones, with 75% to 85% occurring only once. This sample is drawn from a study of T cell clones after liver transplantation. CDR3 length equals 16 residues. Trimming shortened V by 6 bases and J by 7 bases, and 22 bases separated the two germline ends. Germline V gene data show CDR1 as MDHEN and CDR2 as SYDVKM. This specimen was CD4+ T cells from blood, taken before liver transplant. The source is a human donor who received a liver transplant. The rearrangement uses TRBV28 and TRBJ1-5, with D possibly TRBD1 on 5 matching bases. CDR3 bases: TGTGCCAGCAGCCTATGGGGGGAAGGGGTATCACAGCCCCAGCATTTT. Translating gives CASSLWGEGVSQPQHF.